The source of this TCR beta chain is a study of T cells expressing NK-cell markers. Study context: The study drew TCR beta repertoires from sorted CD3+CD56+NKG2C+, CD3+CD56+NKG2C- and CD3+CD56-NKG2C+ T cells.

Study-wide results and caveats: The study did not resolve the HCMV specificity of expanded NKG2C+ T cell clones. The study found these clonotypes also leading the CD3+CD56-NKG2C+ fraction in several donors.

As regards this clonotype: No antigen is known for it.

TCRdb reprocessed the 5' RACE reads and stores each CDR3 protein as one record, lacking DNA. The repertoire table contains 450,000 to 600,000 distinct CDR3 sequences. The sequenced material came from blood T cells: a sorted CD56 or NKG2C T cell subset, CD4+ or CD8+ T cells, or bulk PBMC T cells (not recorded which). This clonotype originated in a man younger than 35 in good health.

The CDR3 region is CASSLPGTGNTETQYF. The chain couples TRBV28 to TRBJ2-5; the D call of TRBD1 rests on TCRdb alone, since no DNA is present to check it. There are 16 residues in the CDR3. Germline V gene lookup returns CDR1 MDHEN and CDR2 SYDVKM.